This T cell receptor (beta chain) was observed in a study of cytomegalovirus exposure and HLA in healthy donors. The PCR had 60 Vbeta and 13 Jbeta primers. TCRdb keeps only in-frame clones here, not all; method: immunoSEQ multiplex PCR. The table records about 150,000 clones, approximately 69% of them present only once. Germline CDR1 reads SEHNR; CDR2 reads FQNEAQ (reference sequence). Trimming removed 3 bases from V and 4 bases from J, with 15 bases in between. The CDR3 has 15 amino acids. This clone was seen a handful of times. Its antigen remains unidentified. Study-wide results and limits: It emerged from a later analysis that several of the most significant clusters appeared to be linked to common viral pathogens. Some V segments, TRBV6-2 and TRBV6-3 among them, were indistinguishable and were therefore excluded. Trimming of TCR beta V- and J-genes showed a link, identified in a later analysis, to a missense DCLRE1C variant.

Sequencing used PBMCs. The chain combines TRBV7-9 with TRBJ1-1; D is unclear. The receptor was isolated from a man younger than 45 in good health and CMV-seronegative. The CDR3 sequence: CASSLLLGGGTEAFF. CDR3 DNA: TGTGCCAGCAGCTTGCTTCTGGGCGGAGGCACTGAAGCTTTCTTT. Looking up the rest from reference TRBV7-9 and TRBJ1-1 gives the full variable domain: DTGVSQNPRHKITKRGQNVTFRCDPISEHNRLYWYRQTLGQGPEFLTYFQNEAQLEKSRLLSDRFSAERPKGSFSTLEIQRTEQGDSAMYLCASSLLLGGGTEAFFGQGTRLTVV.